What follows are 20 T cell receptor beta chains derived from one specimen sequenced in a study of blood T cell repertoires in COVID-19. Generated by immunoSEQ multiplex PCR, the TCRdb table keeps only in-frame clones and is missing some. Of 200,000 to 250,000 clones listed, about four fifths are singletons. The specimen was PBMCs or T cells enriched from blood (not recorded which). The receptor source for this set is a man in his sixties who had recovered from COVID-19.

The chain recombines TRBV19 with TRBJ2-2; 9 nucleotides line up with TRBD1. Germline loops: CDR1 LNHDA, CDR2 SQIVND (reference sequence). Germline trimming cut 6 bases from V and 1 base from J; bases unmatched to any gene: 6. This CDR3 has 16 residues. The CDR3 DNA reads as TGTGCCAGTAGCTTCAAGGGACAGGGGAACACCGGGGAGCTGTTTTTT. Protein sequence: CASSFKGQGNTGELFF.

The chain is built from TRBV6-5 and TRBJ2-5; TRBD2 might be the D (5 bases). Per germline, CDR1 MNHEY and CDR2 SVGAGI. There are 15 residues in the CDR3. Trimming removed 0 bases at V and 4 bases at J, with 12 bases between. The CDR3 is CASSYSSEVRETQYF. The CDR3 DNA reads TGTGCCAGCAGTTACTCGTCGGAGGTCAGAGAGACCCAGTACTTC.

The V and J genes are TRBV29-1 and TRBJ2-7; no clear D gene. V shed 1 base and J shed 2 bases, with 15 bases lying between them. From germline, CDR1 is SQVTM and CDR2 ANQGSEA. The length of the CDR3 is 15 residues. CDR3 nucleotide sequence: TGCAGCGTTGAAGGGGCAGCATCCACCCCCTACGAGCAGTACTTC. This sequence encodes CSVEGAASTPYEQYF.

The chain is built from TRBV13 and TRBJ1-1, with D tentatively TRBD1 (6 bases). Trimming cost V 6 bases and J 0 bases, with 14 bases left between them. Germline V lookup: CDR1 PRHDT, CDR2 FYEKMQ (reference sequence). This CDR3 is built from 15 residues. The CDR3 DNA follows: TGTGCCAGCAGACCAAGGACAGACATGAACACTGAAGCTTTCTTT. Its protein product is CASRPRTDMNTEAFF. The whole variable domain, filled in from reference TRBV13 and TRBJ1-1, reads AAGVIQSPRHLIKEKRETATLKCYPIPRHDTVYWYQQGPGQDPQFLISFYEKMQSDKGSIPDRFSAQQFSDYHSELNMSSLELGDSALYFCASRPRTDMNTEAFFGQGTRLTVV.

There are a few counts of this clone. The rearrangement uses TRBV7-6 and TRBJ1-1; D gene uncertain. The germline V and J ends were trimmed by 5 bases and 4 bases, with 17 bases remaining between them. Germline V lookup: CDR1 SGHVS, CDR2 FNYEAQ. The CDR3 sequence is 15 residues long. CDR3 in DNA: TGTGCCAGCAGCAGATCCGGGGAAATGGGCACTGAAGCTTTCTTT. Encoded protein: CASSRSGEMGTEAFF. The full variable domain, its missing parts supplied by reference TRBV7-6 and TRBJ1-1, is GAGVSQSPRYKVTKRGQDVALRCDPISGHVSLYWYRQALGQGPEFLTYFNYEAQQDKSGLPNDRFSAERPEGSISTLTIQRTEQRDSAMYRCASSRSGEMGTEAFFGQGTRLTVV.

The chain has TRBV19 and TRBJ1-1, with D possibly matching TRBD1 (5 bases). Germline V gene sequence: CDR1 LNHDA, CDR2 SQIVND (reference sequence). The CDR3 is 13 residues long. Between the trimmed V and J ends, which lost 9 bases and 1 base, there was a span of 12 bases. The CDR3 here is CASSGLGNTEAFF. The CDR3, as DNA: TGTGCCAGCTCAGGGCTAGGGAACACTGAAGCTTTCTTT. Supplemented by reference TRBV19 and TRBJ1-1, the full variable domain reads DGGITQSPKYLFRKEGQNVTLSCEQNLNHDAMYWYRQDPGQGLRLIYYSQIVNDFQKGDIAEGYSVSREKKESFPLTVTSAQKNPTAFYLCASSGLGNTEAFFGQGTRLTVV.

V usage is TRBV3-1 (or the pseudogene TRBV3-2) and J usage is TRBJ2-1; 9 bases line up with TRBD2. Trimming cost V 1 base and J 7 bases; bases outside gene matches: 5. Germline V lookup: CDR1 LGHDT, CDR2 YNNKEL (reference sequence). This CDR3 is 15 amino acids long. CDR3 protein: CASSQVAGVGNEQFF. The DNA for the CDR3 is TGTGCCAGCAGCCAAGTAGCGGGGGTAGGGAATGAGCAGTTCTTC.

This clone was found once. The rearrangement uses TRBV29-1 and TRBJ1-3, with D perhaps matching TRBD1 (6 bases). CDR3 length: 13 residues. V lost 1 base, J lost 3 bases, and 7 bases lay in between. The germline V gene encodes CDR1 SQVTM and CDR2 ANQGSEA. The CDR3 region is CSVEAGVGNTIYF. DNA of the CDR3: TGCAGCGTTGAAGCAGGGGTTGGAAACACCATATATTTT.

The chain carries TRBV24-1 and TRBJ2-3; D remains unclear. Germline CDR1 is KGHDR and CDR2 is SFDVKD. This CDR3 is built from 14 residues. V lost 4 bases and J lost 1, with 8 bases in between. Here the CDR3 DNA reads TGTGCCACCAGTGACGCGCTAGGCACAGATACGCAGTATTTT. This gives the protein CATSDALGTDTQYF.

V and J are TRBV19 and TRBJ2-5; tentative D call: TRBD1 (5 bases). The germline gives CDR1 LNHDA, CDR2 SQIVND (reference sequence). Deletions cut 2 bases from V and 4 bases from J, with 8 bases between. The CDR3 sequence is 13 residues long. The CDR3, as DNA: TGTGCCAGTAGTATACAGGGTGCAGAGACCCAGTACTTC. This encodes CASSIQGAETQYF.

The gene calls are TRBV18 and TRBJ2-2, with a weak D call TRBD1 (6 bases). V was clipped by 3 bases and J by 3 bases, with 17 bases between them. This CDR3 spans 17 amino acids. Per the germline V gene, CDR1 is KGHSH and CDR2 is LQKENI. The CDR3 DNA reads TGTGCCAGCTCACCCCCAGTGGCAGGGGATCACACCGGGGAGCTGTTTTTT. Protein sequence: CASSPPVAGDHTGELFF.

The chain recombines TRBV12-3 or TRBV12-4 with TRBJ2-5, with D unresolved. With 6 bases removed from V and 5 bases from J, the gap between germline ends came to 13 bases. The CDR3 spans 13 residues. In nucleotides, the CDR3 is TGTGCCAGCAGCCCGTTGTCCGAGGAGACCCAGTACTTC. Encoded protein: CASSPLSEETQYF.

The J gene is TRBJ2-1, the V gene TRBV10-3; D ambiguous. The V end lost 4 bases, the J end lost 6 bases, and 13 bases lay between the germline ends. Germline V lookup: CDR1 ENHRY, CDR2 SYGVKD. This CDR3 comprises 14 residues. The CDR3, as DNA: TGTGCCATCAGTGCCGAGCGACTCACCAATGAGCAGTTCTTC. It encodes CAISAERLTNEQFF.

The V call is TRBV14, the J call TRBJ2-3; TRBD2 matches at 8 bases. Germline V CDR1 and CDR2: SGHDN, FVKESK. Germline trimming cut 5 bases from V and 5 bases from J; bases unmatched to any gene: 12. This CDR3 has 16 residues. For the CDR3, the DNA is TGTGCCAGCAGCGGTACCCGGGGGGGGCTCCAAGATACGCAGTATTTT. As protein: CASSGTRGGLQDTQYF.

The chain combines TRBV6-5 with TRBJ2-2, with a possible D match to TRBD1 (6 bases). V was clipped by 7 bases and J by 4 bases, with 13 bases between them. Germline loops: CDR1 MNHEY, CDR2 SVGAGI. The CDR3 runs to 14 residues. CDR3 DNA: TGTGCCAGCAACATACAGGGTGTCACCGGGGAGCTGTTTTTT. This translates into CASNIQGVTGELFF.

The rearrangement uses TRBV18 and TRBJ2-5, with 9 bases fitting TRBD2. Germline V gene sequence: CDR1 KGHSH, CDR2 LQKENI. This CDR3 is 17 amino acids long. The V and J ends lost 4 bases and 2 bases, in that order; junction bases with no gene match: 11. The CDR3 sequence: CASSLYIAGATQETQYF. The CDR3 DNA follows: TGTGCCAGCTCACTATACATAGCGGGGGCGACACAAGAGACCCAGTACTTC.

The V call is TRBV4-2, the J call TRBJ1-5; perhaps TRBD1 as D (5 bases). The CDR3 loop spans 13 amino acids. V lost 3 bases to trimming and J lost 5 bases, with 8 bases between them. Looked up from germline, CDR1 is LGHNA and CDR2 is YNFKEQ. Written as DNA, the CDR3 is TGTGCCAGCAGCCAGGACACAGATCAGCCCCAGCATTTT. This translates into CASSQDTDQPQHF.

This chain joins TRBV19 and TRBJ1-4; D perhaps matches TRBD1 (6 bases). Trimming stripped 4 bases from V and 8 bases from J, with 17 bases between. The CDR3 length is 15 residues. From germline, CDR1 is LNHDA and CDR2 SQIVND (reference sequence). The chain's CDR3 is CASSSPRGGREKLFF. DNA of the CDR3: TGTGCCAGTAGTAGCCCCAGGGGCGGGCGGGAAAAACTGTTTTTT. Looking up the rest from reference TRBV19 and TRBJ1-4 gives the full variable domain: DGGITQSPKYLFRKEGQNVTLSCEQNLNHDAMYWYRQDPGQGLRLIYYSQIVNDFQKGDIAEGYSVSREKKESFPLTVTSAQKNPTAFYLCASSSPRGGREKLFFGSGTQLSVL.

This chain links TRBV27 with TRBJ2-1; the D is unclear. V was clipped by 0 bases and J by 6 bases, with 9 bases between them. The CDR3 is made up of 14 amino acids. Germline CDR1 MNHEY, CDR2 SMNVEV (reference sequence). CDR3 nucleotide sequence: TGTGCCAGCAGTTTATCGAACAGTGGCAATGAGCAGTTCTTC. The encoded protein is CASSLSNSGNEQFF.

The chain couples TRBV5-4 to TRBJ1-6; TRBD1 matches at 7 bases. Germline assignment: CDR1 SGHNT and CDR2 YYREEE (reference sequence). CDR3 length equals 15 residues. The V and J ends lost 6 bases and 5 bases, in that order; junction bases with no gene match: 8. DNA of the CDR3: TGTGCCAGCACAGACAGGGAACGGAATAATTCACCCCTCCACTTT. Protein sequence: CASTDRERNNSPLHF.